This is a list of T cell receptor beta chains from one sample in a study of OX40 agonist ivuxolimab in advanced cancers. Here immunoSEQ multiplex PCR was the method, and the copy in TCRdb shows in-frame clones only, minus some. The sample shows around 82,000 clones, around 90% of them seen only once. Here the sequenced sample was CD4+ or CD8+ T cells sorted from blood, taken in a trial of the OX40 agonist ivuxolimab. The origin of the receptors is an adult with an advanced solid tumor such as melanoma, head and neck, liver or kidney cancer. Each CDR3 is given with its conserved first and last residue. D genes are given only for firm matches. Clone size appears in some rows only: once, few, many, or a class for an expanded clone.

- - TRBJ1-1 TRBV7-2 CASSLSHGVPEAFF TGTGCCAGCAGCTTAAGCCATGGTGTGCCTGAAGCTTTCTTT
- - TRBJ2-2 TRBV27 CASSLYGQNTGELFF TGTGCCAGCAGTTTATACGGGCAGAACACCGGGGAGCTGTTTTTT
- - TRBJ2-7 TRBV9 CASSQAGSSYEQYF TGTGCCAGCTCCCAGGCCGGGAGCTCCTACGAGCAGTACTTC
- - TRBJ2-6 TRBV5-4 CASSLVRGAGANVLTF TGTGCCAGCAGCTTGGTTAGGGGGGCCGGGGCCAACGTCCTGACTTTC
- - TRBJ2-1 TRBV5-1 CASRFGTQNNEQFF TGCGCCAGCAGATTTGGGACGCAAAACAATGAGCAGTTCTTC
- - TRBJ2-3 TRBV10-1 CASGPGSTDTQYF TGCGCCAGCGGCCCCGGGAGCACAGATACGCAGTATTTT
- - TRBJ2-3 TRBV27 CASSLRQAPDTQYF TGTGCCAGCAGTTTACGGCAGGCCCCAGATACGCAGTATTTT
TRBD1 - TRBJ2-3 TRBV10-3 CAIRLGQGAGDTQYF TGTGCCATCAGATTAGGACAGGGGGCAGGAGATACGCAGTATTTT
- - TRBJ2-7 TRBV4-2 CASSPRDVTYEQYF TGTGCCAGCAGCCCACGGGACGTAACCTACGAGCAGTACTTC
- - TRBJ2-7 TRBV5-6 CASSTDYRSSYEQYF TGTGCCAGCAGCACGGACTACAGAAGCTCCTACGAGCAGTACTTC
- once TRBJ1-2 TRBV10-3 CAISDDIFNYGYTF TGTGCCATCAGTGACGACATCTTCAACTATGGCTACACCTTC
- - TRBJ1-6 TRBV5-1 CASSTDRDSPLHF TGCGCCAGCAGCACGGACCGAGATTCACCCCTCCACTTT
- - TRBJ1-2 TRBV7-9 CASSSIYGYTF TGTGCCAGCAGCTCCATTTATGGCTACACCTTC
TRBD1 - TRBJ2-7 TRBV5-1 CASSPPPRAGGRYEQYF TGCGCCAGCAGCCCGCCCCCTCGGGCAGGGGGCCGCTACGAGCAGTACTTC
- - TRBJ1-2 TRBV6-5 CASSYSYMFSDYGYTF TGTGCCAGCAGTTACTCCTACATGTTTAGTGACTATGGCTACACCTTC
TRBD1 - TRBJ1-6 TRBV28 CASSFGGQGGSPLHF TGTGCCAGCTCCTTCGGGGGACAGGGAGGTTCACCCCTCCACTTT
- - TRBJ1-4 TRBV11-2 CASSSVGPTNEKLFF TGTGCCAGCAGCTCAGTAGGCCCCACTAATGAAAAACTGTTTTTT
TRBD2 - TRBJ2-1 TRBV7-9 CASSSSGLAVNNEQFF TGTGCCAGCAGCTCTTCGGGACTAGCGGTAAATAATGAGCAGTTCTTC
TRBD1 - TRBJ2-7 TRBV2 CASSLGTGYVDEQYF TGTGCCAGCAGTCTCGGGACAGGGTACGTTGACGAGCAGTACTTC
TRBD2 - TRBJ2-1 TRBV5-1 CASSFGAGGAREQFF TGCGCCAGCAGCTTTGGAGCGGGAGGAGCTCGTGAGCAGTTCTTC
- - TRBJ2-3 TRBV10-3 CAIGGTDTQYF TGTGCCATCGGGGGCACAGATACGCAGTATTTT
- few TRBJ2-3 TRBV7-8 CASSPQADTQYF TGTGCCAGCAGCCCCCAGGCAGATACGCAGTATTTT
TRBD1 - TRBJ2-7 TRBV30 CAWCVGQGAGEQYF TGTGCCTGGTGCGTAGGACAGGGGGCCGGCGAGCAGTACTTC
- - TRBJ2-3 TRBV21-1 CASRIGDRDPDTQYF TGTGCCAGCAGAATTGGGGACAGGGACCCAGATACGCAGTATTTT
TRBD2 - TRBJ2-5 TRBV9 CASTPGGGRGGQETQYF TGTGCCAGCACCCCGGGGGGCGGGAGGGGCGGTCAGGAGACCCAGTACTTC
TRBD2 - TRBJ2-7 TRBV4-2 CASSQGLATHEQYF TGTGCCAGCAGCCAGGGACTAGCGACCCACGAGCAGTACTTC
- - TRBJ1-1 TRBV11-2 CASSHGHTEAFF TGTGCCAGCAGTCATGGACACACTGAAGCTTTCTTT
TRBD2 - TRBJ2-1 TRBV19 CASSVAGVGRDEQFF TGTGCCAGTAGTGTAGCGGGAGTCGGTAGGGATGAGCAGTTCTTC
- - TRBJ2-1 TRBV11-2 CASSLRTGPSYNEQFF TGTGCCAGCAGCTTAAGAACGGGACCGTCCTACAATGAGCAGTTCTTC
TRBD2 - TRBJ2-1 TRBV19 CASSGYAGERGEQFF TGTGCCAGTAGTGGGTATGCGGGAGAGCGGGGGGAGCAGTTCTTC
- - TRBJ2-3 TRBV5-4 CASSKNRRRGGTQYF TGTGCCAGCAGCAAAAACAGGCGACGAGGAGGTACGCAGTATTTT
TRBD2 once TRBJ2-5 TRBV28 CASTLRMRALAGGPETQYF TGTGCCAGCACCCTTAGAATGCGTGCCCTAGCGGGAGGTCCGGAGACCCAGTACTTC
- - TRBJ1-2 TRBV29-1 CSVGLGDGYTF TGCAGCGTTGGTCTAGGGGATGGCTACACCTTC
TRBD2 - TRBJ2-3 TRBV11-3 CASLAGNTDTQYF TGTGCCAGCTTAGCGGGGAACACAGATACGCAGTATTTT
TRBD2 - TRBJ2-5 TRBV12-5 CASGLDTSGRETQYF TGTGCTAGTGGTTTGGATACTAGCGGGAGAGAGACCCAGTACTTC
- once TRBJ2-1 TRBV19 CASSFGGPYNEQFF TGTGCCAGTAGTTTTGGCGGACCCTACAATGAGCAGTTCTTC
- - TRBJ1-1 TRBV11-2 CASSLPGRGEAFF TGTGCCAGCAGCTTACCAGGACGCGGTGAAGCTTTCTTT
TRBD2 - TRBJ2-3 TRBV9 CASSSSGVTDTQYF TGTGCCAGCAGCTCTAGCGGGGTCACAGATACGCAGTATTTT
- - TRBJ2-2 TRBV7-2 CASSLGAGELFF TGTGCCAGCAGCTTAGGAGCCGGAGAGCTGTTTTTT
- once TRBJ1-1 TRBV29-1 CSVEREVAFF TGCAGCGTTGAACGGGAGGTAGCTTTCTTT
- - TRBJ2-1 TRBV2 CASRGGLHEQFF TGTGCCAGCAGGGGGGGGCTTCACGAGCAGTTCTTC
- few TRBJ1-2 TRBV6-1 CASSEAGIGYTF TGTGCCAGCAGTGAAGCTGGAATCGGCTACACCTTC
TRBD2 once TRBJ2-7 TRBV4-1 CASSQDGFRLAGSYEQYF TGCGCCAGCAGCCAAGATGGGTTTCGGCTAGCGGGAAGTTACGAGCAGTACTTC
- - TRBJ2-5 TRBV7-3 CASSLLSGVQETQYF TGTGCCAGCAGCTTGTTGTCAGGGGTCCAAGAGACCCAGTACTTC
- - TRBJ2-1 TRBV6-5 CASMGHHYNEQFF TGTGCCAGCATGGGACACCACTACAATGAGCAGTTCTTC
TRBD1 - TRBJ2-3 TRBV7-3 CASSSGQRMAQYF TGTGCCAGCAGCTCGGGACAGCGGATGGCGCAGTATTTT
- - TRBJ2-1 TRBV28 CASSFSLYPTHSYNEQFF TGTGCCAGCAGTTTTAGCTTGTATCCGACCCACTCCTACAATGAGCAGTTCTTC
- - TRBJ1-4 TRBV6-5 CASKMYATNEKLFF TGTGCCAGCAAAATGTACGCAACTAATGAAAAACTGTTTTTT